The 9 T cell receptor beta chains below come from one sample, sequenced in a study of beta chain features in type 1 diabetes. What was sequenced were expressed TCRB transcripts, since all of the isolated RNA had been reverse transcribed. Repertoires were generated with immunoSEQ multiplex PCR, while TCRdb's copy carries only in-frame clones and drops some. The sample holds around 260,000 clones, roughly 25% seen once. These TCRs' antigens remain unknown. Study-level points and caveats: People with Type 1 diabetes carried modestly yet significantly shorter TCRB CDR3s in all four CD4+ subsets.

The sample consisted of naive CD4+ T cells from blood. These receptors all come from a woman aged 25 to 45 with type 1 diabetes.

J is TRBJ2-3 and V is TRBV2; 12 bases are shared with TRBD2. Germline CDR1 SNHLY, CDR2 FYNNEI. Unmatched junction bases numbered 5, after V lost 11 bases and J lost 2 bases. CDR3 length: 14 amino acids. CDR3 DNA: TGTGCCGGGGGACTAGCGGGTTCCACAGATACGCAGTATTTT. Protein product: CAGGLAGSTDTQYF.

Regarding this clone: Other nucleotide sequences from this sample produce the same CDR3. CDR3 in DNA: TGTGCCAGCTCACCCGGACTAGCGGACTACAATGAGCAGTTCTTC. Translated: CASSPGLADYNEQFF. This chain joins TRBV18 and TRBJ2-1, with 10 bases fitting TRBD2. The J segment lost 3 bases and the V segment lost 3 bases, leaving 2 bases of the junction unmatched. This CDR3 comprises 15 residues. CDR1 KGHSH and CDR2 LQKENI come from the germline V gene. Combining the CDR3 with reference TRBV18 and TRBJ2-1 gives the whole variable domain NAGVMQNPRHLVRRRGQEARLRCSPMKGHSHVYWYRQLPEEGLKFMVYLQKENIIDESGMPKERFSAEFPKEGPSILRIQQVVRGDSAAYFCASSPGLADYNEQFFGPGTRLTVL.

J is TRBJ2-5 and V is TRBV5-1; D unclear. Germline assignment: CDR1 SGHRS and CDR2 YFSETQ. The CDR3 spans 15 residues. Trimming took off 4 bases at V and 5 bases at J, with 18 bases between the two ends. The CDR3 DNA is TGCGCCAGCAGCCTTAGCCTAGGAGAATGGGAGACCCAGTACTTC. This gives the protein CASSLSLGEWETQYF.

V and J are TRBV18 and TRBJ2-5; no clear D gene. Germline V gene lookup returns CDR1 KGHSH and CDR2 LQKENI. The V and J ends lost 3 bases and 5 bases respectively, with 7 bases between them. The CDR3 consists of 12 residues. This chain's CDR3 is CASSPVIETQYF. CDR3 bases: TGTGCCAGCTCACCTGTCATCGAGACCCAGTACTTC.

There are a few counts of this clone. This chain uses TRBV5-4 with TRBJ2-5; D not resolved. Germline CDR1 is SGHNT and CDR2 is YYREEE (reference sequence). The CDR3 contains 16 residues. Trimming shortened V by 2 bases and J by 3 bases, and 17 bases separated the two germline ends. The CDR3, as DNA: TGTGCCAGCAGCTTTACCCCCCTGGGCTACGAAGAGACCCAGTACTTC. Translating gives CASSFTPLGYEETQYF.

Only a few counts were recorded for this clone. The chain has TRBV19 and TRBJ2-3; 7 bases are a match to TRBD2. Per germline, CDR1 LNHDA and CDR2 SQIVND (reference sequence). This CDR3 has 15 residues. V shed 9 bases, J shed 0 bases, and the junction held 9 bases outside the gene matches. Written as DNA, the CDR3 is TGTGCCAGCCTATCACGTAGCGGGAGCACAGATACGCAGTATTTT. It translates to CASLSRSGSTDTQYF.

This clone has a handful of counts. V and J are TRBV4-2 and TRBJ1-2, with D possibly matching TRBD1 (6 bases). Deletions cut 1 base from V and 13 bases from J, with 13 bases between. This CDR3 has 12 amino acids. Germline V gene lookup returns CDR1 LGHNA and CDR2 YNFKEQ. The DNA of the CDR3 is TGTGCCAGCAGCCAAGGGGGGCCACGACGCACCTTC. Translated: CASSQGGPRRTF.

This clone occurred a few times. The V and J genes are TRBV15 and TRBJ2-5, with D possibly matching TRBD1 (6 bases). V shed 3 bases and J shed 4 bases, with 18 bases lying between them. The CDR3 is made up of 16 amino acids. The V gene's germline CDR1 is LNHNV and CDR2 YYDKDF (reference sequence). This CDR3 is CATSSDGQGPVETQYF. CDR3 DNA: TGTGCCACCAGCAGCGATGGGCAGGGGCCGGTAGAGACCCAGTACTTC.

The V call is TRBV18, the J call TRBJ2-7; 12 bases fit TRBD2. V lost 2 bases and J lost 2; bases outside the gene matches: 7. CDR3 length equals 17 residues. Germline V gene lookup returns CDR1 KGHSH and CDR2 LQKENI. CDR3 nucleotides: TGTGCCAGCTCACCATTTGTTCTAGCGGGAGGGCCCTACGAGCAGTACTTC. Its protein product is CASSPFVLAGGPYEQYF.